This T cell receptor (beta chain) derives from a study of T cells in Graves' hyperthyroidism and ophthalmopathy. Overall study findings and caveats: Before onset, ophthalmopathy was predicted by the model a median around 6.2 months earlier. A model built on 13 V-J features separated ophthalmopathy from stable hyperthyroidism.

Template material for amplifying TCR beta CDR3 regions consisted of RNA transcripts. The HTBI primer set served for first-round RT-PCR of the TCR CDR3. TCRdb re-called the multiplex PCR reads with MiXCR, one entry per CDR3 protein. The data show more than 500,000 distinct CDR3 sequences, about 16% seen once. CDR1 is KGHDR and CDR2 is SFDVKD in the germline V gene. This CDR3 region has 20 residues. The germline V and J ends were trimmed by 3 bases and 1 base, with 24 bases remaining between them. A note on this clonotype: Its target is not known.

Clinical Activity Scores of at least 3, NOSPECS grades of at least 4 and durations under 3 months characterized ophthalmopathy patients. The PBMCs were sourced from fresh peripheral blood (about 10 ml). This clonotype was obtained from a woman aged 30 to 39 with Graves' ophthalmopathy. The rearrangement joins TRBV24-1 to TRBJ2-1; TRBD2 might be the D (5 bases). Sequencing used blood. This chain's CDR3 is CATSDPNNPREPGSYNEQFF. The CDR3 DNA is TGTGCCACCAGTGATCCTAACAACCCCCGGGAACCCGGGTCCTACAATGAGCAGTTCTTC.